Reported below is one T cell receptor beta chain. This clone was found once. No cognate antigen has been identified for it. The record has no base qualities; no much larger clone is one base away. Trimming accounts for 4 bases at V and 3 bases at J, while the number of junction bases matched to no gene is 6. The CDR3 sequence holds 14 residues, the cysteine and phenylalanine included. Only CDR3 DNA is held: 42 bases, read in frame from base 1. CDR1 and CDR2 are drawn from the germline V gene (reference sequence): MNHEY, SMNVEV. The cohort was made up of 650 to 700 healthy bone marrow donors. All cohort members were sampled while nominally healthy, although unrecorded immune exposures were likely present. The donor was CMV seronegative and belonged to the group of around 350 seronegative cohort members. Every donor gave a peripheral blood sample, and the peripheral blood mononuclear cells from that sample were used for TCR beta sequencing. The Qiagen DNeasy Blood Extraction Kit was used to extract genomic DNA from the blood cell samples.

The sample comes from a study of cytomegalovirus exposure and HLA in healthy donors (dated by TCRdb to the late 2010s). In the study overall: In an earlier analysis of roughly 590 of the donors, 276 Gb of sequence data and approximately 120 million unique TCR beta sequences from some 170 million T cells were reported. In addition to the first cohort of several hundred subjects, a separate validation cohort of some 120 different subjects was used. Typing coverage varied by locus: about 629-630 donors for A, B, C, DRB1 and DQB1; some 520 for DQA1; approximately 610 for DPA1; roughly 450 for DPB1. The study was designed to test whether signatures of past pathogen exposure could be identified by cataloging public T cell receptors. Of the roughly 400 genotyped donors, approximately 82% fell in the genetic ancestry cluster associated with self-reported Caucasian donors. The study used immunosequencing to profile the T cell repertoires of under 700 subjects and linked those repertoires to cytomegalovirus serostatus. Class I and class II HLA loci were covered by the typing at four-digit resolution. About five DR-DQ haplotypes were treated as single units for association and clustering because of strong linkage in the cohort. To predict cytomegalovirus infection status, the study brought together high-throughput TCR immunosequencing, statistical association of individual TCRs with disease status, and machine learning. Genome-wide SNP genotypes for about 65% of the roughly 670 donors were used in a later genetic analysis, which treated that subset as a discovery cohort. Alongside the repertoire data, information on donor age, sex, ethnicity and CMV serostatus was compiled. All discovery cohort repertoires had been generated using a single sequencing platform. An early release that covered around 590 HLA-typed donors contained approximately 300 gigabases of sequencing data and 65 million to 100 million unique TCR sequences. Among about 360 genotyped donors of the cohort, an average of around 240,000 unique TCR beta nucleotide sequences were sequenced per donor, roughly a sixth of them non-productive. In an earlier analysis of a few hundred of the donors, high-throughput TCR beta sequencing was used to judge whether each TCR beta V gene segment behaved as functional or pseudogenic. In the later analysis, no new phenotypic data were used to find candidate immune exposures; instead, reliance was placed on TCR beta sequences and their occurrence across donors. In a later analysis, previously published TCR beta repertoires from more than 500 donors were re-analyzed and high-resolution HLA genotyping was added so that TCR occurrence patterns could be studied. General conclusions and limits of the study: At a false discovery rate of 0.05, a later analysis linked under 20,000 TCR beta sequences to specific HLA alleles. Because the 87-base-pair reads could not distinguish some IMGT-functional V segments, including TRBV6-2 and TRBV6-3, those segments were excluded. In a later analysis, HLA-associated TCR beta chains were found to be more clonally expanded and to have lower generation probabilities than equally common non-associated chains. A further reported finding was that TCR beta sequences accurately predicted the HLA-A and HLA-B alleles for most subjects in the first cohort. Sequencing depth was assumed to be roughly uniform across donors in the presence/absence analyses, though that assumption may not hold. In this cohort, only TCR beta chains were sequenced, and detectable features were limited by the absence of alpha or paired-chain data. The only immune exposure information available for the cohort was CMV serostatus. Because counts were too low, approximately 18 rarely observed V segments, including chromosome 9 orphons, were excluded from the earlier analysis of 587 of the donors. A later genetic analysis associated a missense DCLRE1C variant with V-gene and J-gene trimming of TCR beta chains, and an independent cohort replicated the association. In a later analysis, TCR association rates were found to vary across HLA loci, with the most associated TCRs seen for DRB1 alleles and the fewest for HLA-C alleles. Linkage disequilibrium might explain the correlated functional status among segregating V segments, but an unknown experimental factor could not be excluded. A cluster of highly shared sequence variants was judged likely to be a technical artifact of the sequencing pipeline. In an earlier analysis of 587 of the donors, most TCR beta V segments appeared in productive rearrangements about 87% or about 30% of the time, broadly matching IMGT annotations. A later analysis reported that several top co-occurrence clusters appeared linked to parvovirus B19, influenza, CMV and Epstein-Barr virus. According to a later genetic analysis, donors in an Asian-associated ancestry cluster had fewer N-insertions in productive TCRs than the roughly 700-donor mean. A later analysis found that most CMV-associated TCR beta chains appeared HLA-restricted, with HLA associations seemingly driven largely by CMV exposure. HLA typing was unavailable for some donors at each locus, so association tests used only the typed subset. The classifier was reported to diagnose cytomegalovirus status with high specificity and sensitivity in both the original cohort and the validation cohort. A few of the identified cytomegalovirus-associated TCR beta chains were confirmed in vitro to be specific for cytomegalovirus antigens. The study listed around 160 TCR beta chains as associated with cytomegalovirus. When HLA alleles, especially DR and DQ, strongly co-occurred, attributing TCR associations to individual alleles was difficult. The authors suggested that the approach could potentially be generalized to other disease states and immunological phenotypes. Most TCR sequences were observed very rarely across donors, whereas some public TCRs were present in many individuals.

Library construction relied on the immunoSEQ multiplex PCR assay. For the multiplex PCR, a mixture combining 60 forward primers for TCR Vbeta segments and 13 reverse primers for TCR Jbeta segments was used. A multiplex PCR assay on genomic DNA amplified the CDR3 region of rearranged TCR beta genes. The Illumina HiSeq System was used to sequence the amplified TCR beta libraries as 87-base-pair reads. The paper's data handling went like this. Across the 640 or so repertoires, a later analysis counted approximately 83 million unique TCR beta chains, some 11 million of which were shared by at least two donors. Raw reads were error-corrected and collapsed into unique sequences with a nearest-neighbor algorithm that merged closely related sequences to remove PCR and sequencing errors. Alignment of CDR3 sequences to IMGT reference sequences was used to assign V, D and J gene segments. For a sequence to be retained, a match of at least six nucleotides was required to both a V gene segment and a J gene segment. Rearrangements were classified as productive when the CDR3 lacked stop codons and remained in frame with V and J, and all other rearrangements were classified as non-productive. Following IMGT convention, CDR3 was defined as the stretch from the second conserved V-encoded cysteine up to the conserved J-encoded phenylalanine. In an earlier analysis of more than 550 of the donors, sequences lacking an unambiguous match to a single V gene segment were excluded. In an earlier analysis of more than 500 of the donors, a V segment was called functional when productive rearrangements were above 56.7%, and segregating when the standard deviation between donors exceeded 5%. A statistical classification framework was developed to diagnose cytomegalovirus status using the catalog of TCR beta chain sequences. In a later analysis, TCR nucleotide sequences were compared against IMGT/GENE-DB human TR gene sequences so that V and J genes could be assigned. In a later analysis, CDR3 sequences and most-parsimonious VDJ recombination scenarios were assigned using the TCRdist pipeline. A later analysis defined each TCR beta chain by its CDR3 amino acid sequence plus V-gene family, and excluded reads lacking a unique V-gene family. A later analysis removed nearly 600 highly shared, low-generation-probability nucleotide sequences to deal with suspected cross-contamination and a sequencing artifact. A later analysis calculated a clonal expansion index for each public chain from normalized within-repertoire ranks of inferred template counts. A later analysis computed generation probabilities with a VDJ recombination model fitted to out-of-frame rearrangements, and checked the results against IGoR. In a later analysis, hypergeometric tests were used to score TCR-TCR, TCR-HLA and TCR-CMV co-occurrence, with a repertoire-size bias correction applied to TCR pairs. A later analysis estimated false discovery rates by permuting HLA or CMV assignments 20 times. In a later analysis, co-occurring TCRs were grouped using DBSCAN, with TCRdist sequence similarity added in when clustering inside HLA-allele-positive subsets. For co-occurrence clustering, repertoires with fewer than 30,000 or more than 120,000 public chains were excluded, along with five repertoires with anomalous nucleotide sharing. As stored in TCRdb, this immuneACCESS dataset retains in-frame rearrangements with V and J assigned. A fraction of the clones does not appear; measured against another copy, unresolved V genes explain less than half of the discrepancy, and the remainder lacks a known reason. D and trimming come from the DNA, and the V and J calls and clone size come from that table. The sample has about 80,000 clones on record, less than 80% of them singletons. The ten largest clones add up to 2.5% of the sample.

Recombination joined TRBV27 with TRBJ2-7; 7 nucleotides in the junction match TRBD1. Sequencing was done on a sample of PBMCs. This receptor was identified in a man aged 30 to 39 in good health and CMV-seronegative. Read as DNA, the sequence is TGTGCCAGCAGTTCGGGACAGAGAGTCTACGAGCAGTACTTC. It is translated as CASSSGQRVYEQYF.